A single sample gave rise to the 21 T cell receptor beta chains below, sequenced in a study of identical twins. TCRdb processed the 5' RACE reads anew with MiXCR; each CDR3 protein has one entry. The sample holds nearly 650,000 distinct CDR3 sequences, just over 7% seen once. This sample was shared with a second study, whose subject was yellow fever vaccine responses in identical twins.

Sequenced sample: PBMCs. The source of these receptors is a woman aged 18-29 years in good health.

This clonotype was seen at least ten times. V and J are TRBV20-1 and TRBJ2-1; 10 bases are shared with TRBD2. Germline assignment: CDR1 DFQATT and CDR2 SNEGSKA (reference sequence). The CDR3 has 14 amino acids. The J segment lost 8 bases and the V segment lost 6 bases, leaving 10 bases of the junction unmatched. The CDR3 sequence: CSATPGLATHEQFF. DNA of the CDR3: TGCAGTGCAACTCCGGGACTAGCGACCCATGAGCAGTTCTTC.

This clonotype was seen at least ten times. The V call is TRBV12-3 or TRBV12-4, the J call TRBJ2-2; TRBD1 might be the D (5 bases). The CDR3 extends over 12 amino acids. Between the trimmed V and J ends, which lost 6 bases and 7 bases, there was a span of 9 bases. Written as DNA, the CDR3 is TGTGCCAGCAGCCCAGACAGCGGGGAGCTGTTTTTT. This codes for CASSPDSGELFF.

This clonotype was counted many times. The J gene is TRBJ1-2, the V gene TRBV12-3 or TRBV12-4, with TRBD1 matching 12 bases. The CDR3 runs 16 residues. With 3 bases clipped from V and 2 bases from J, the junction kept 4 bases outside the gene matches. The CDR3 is CASSLWDRGRNYGYTF. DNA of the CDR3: TGTGCCAGCAGTTTGTGGGACAGGGGGCGGAACTATGGCTACACCTTC.

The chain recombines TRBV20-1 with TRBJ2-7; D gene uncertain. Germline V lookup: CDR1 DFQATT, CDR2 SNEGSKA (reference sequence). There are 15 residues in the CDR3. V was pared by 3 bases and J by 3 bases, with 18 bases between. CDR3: CSARDPGSTSYEQYV. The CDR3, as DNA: TGCAGTGCTAGGGACCCTGGATCGACGAGCTACGAGCAGTACGTC.

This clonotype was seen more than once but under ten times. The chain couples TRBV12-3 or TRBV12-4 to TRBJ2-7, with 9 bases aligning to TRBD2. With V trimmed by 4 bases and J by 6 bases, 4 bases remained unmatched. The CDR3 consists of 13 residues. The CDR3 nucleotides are TGTGCCAGCAGTTCTAGCGGGGCCGGCGAGCAGTACTTC. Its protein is CASSSSGAGEQYF.

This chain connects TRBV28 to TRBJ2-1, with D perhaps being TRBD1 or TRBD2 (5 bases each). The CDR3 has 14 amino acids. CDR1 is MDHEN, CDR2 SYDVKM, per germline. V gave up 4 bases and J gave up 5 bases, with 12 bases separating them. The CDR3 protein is CASSYPGANNEQFF. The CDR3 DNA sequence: TGTGCCAGCAGTTACCCCGGGGCCAACAATGAGCAGTTCTTC.

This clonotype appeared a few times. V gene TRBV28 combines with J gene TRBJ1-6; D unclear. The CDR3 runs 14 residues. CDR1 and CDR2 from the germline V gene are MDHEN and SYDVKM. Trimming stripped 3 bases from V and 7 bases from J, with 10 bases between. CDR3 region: CASSLVESNSPLHF. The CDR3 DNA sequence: TGTGCCAGCAGTTTGGTGGAGTCCAATTCACCCCTCCACTTT.

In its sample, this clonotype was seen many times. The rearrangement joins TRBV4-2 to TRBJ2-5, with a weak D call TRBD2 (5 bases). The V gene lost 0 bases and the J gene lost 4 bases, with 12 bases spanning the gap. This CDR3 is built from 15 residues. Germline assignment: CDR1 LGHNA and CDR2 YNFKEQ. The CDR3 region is CASSQDSKRRETQYF. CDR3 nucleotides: TGTGCCAGCAGCCAAGATTCGAAGCGGAGAGAGACCCAGTACTTC.

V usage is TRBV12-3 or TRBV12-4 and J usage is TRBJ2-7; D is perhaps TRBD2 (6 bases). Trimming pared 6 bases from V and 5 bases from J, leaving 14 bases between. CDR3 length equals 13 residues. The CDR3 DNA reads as TGTGCCAGCAGGTCCGGGACTGGAGACGAGCAGTACTTC. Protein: CASRSGTGDEQYF.

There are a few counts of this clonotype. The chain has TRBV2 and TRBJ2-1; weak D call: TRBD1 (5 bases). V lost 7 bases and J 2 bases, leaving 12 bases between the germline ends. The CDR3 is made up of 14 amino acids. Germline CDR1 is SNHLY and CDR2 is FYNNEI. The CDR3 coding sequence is TGTGCCAGCACACCGACGACAGCCTACAATGAGCAGTTCTTC. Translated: CASTPTTAYNEQFF.

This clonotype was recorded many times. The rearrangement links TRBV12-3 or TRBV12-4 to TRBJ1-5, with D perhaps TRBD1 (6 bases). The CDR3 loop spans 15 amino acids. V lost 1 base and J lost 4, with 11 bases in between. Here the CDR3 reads CASSLEQGGNQPQHF. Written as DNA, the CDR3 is TGTGCCAGCAGTTTAGAACAGGGAGGGAATCAGCCCCAGCATTTT.

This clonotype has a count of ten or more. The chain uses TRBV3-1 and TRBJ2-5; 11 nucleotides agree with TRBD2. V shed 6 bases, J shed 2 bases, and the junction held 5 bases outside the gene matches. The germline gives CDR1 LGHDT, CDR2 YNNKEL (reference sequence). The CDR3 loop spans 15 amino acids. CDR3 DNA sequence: TGTGCCAGCAGTCAACTAGCGGGAGTTCAAGAGACCCAGTACTTC. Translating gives CASSQLAGVQETQYF.

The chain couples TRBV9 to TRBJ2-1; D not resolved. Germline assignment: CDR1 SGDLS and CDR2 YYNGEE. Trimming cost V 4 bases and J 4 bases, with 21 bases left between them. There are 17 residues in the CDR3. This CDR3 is CASSPSSVVRPYNEQFF. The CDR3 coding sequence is TGTGCCAGCAGCCCCTCCAGTGTCGTCCGCCCTTACAATGAGCAGTTCTTC.

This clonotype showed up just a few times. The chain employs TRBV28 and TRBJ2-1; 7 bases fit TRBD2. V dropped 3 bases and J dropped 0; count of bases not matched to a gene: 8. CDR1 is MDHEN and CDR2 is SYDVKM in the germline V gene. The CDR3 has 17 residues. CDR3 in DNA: TGTGCCAGCAGTTTCCCCTTAGCGGGCAGCTCCTACAATGAGCAGTTCTTC. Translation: CASSFPLAGSSYNEQFF. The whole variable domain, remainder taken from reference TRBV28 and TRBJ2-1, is DVKVTQSSRYLVKRTGEKVFLECVQDMDHENMFWYRQDPGLGLRLIYFSYDVKMKEKGDIPEGYSVSREKKERFSLILESASTNQTSMYLCASSFPLAGSSYNEQFFGPGTRLTVL.

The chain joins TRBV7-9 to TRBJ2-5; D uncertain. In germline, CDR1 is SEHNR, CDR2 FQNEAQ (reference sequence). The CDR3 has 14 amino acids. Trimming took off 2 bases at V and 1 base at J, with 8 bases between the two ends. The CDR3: CASSLPVTQETQYF. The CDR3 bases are TGTGCCAGCAGCTTACCCGTAACCCAAGAGACCCAGTACTTC.

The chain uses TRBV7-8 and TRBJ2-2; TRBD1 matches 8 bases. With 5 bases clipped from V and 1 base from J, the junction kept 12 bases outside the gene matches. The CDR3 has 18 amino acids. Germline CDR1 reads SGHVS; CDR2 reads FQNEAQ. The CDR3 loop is CASSRFGPGTGNTGELFF. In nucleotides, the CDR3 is TGTGCCAGCAGCAGATTCGGTCCCGGGACAGGGAACACCGGGGAGCTGTTTTTT. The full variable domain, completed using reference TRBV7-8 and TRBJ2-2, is GAGVSQSPRYKVAKRGQDVALRCDPISGHVSLFWYQQALGQGPEFLTYFQNEAQLDKSGLPSDRFFAERPEGSVSTLKIQRTQQEDSAVYLCASSRFGPGTGNTGELFFGEGSRLTVL.

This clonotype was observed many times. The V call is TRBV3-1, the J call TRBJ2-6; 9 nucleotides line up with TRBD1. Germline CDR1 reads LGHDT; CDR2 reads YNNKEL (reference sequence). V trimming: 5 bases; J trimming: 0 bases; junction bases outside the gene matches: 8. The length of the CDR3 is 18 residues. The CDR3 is CASSNPGTGPSGANVLTF. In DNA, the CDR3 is TGTGCCAGCAGCAACCCCGGGACAGGGCCCTCTGGGGCCAACGTCCTGACTTTC.

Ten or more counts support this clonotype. The CDR3 region is CASSQGNINTGELFF. For the CDR3, the DNA is TGTGCCAGCAGCCAGGGAAACATAAACACCGGGGAGCTGTTTTTT. This chain joins TRBV3-1 and TRBJ2-2; D remains unclear. The germline CDR1 and CDR2 sequences are LGHDT and YNNKEL (reference sequence). The CDR3 is 15 amino acids. Deletions cut 3 bases from V and 2 bases from J, with 10 bases between.

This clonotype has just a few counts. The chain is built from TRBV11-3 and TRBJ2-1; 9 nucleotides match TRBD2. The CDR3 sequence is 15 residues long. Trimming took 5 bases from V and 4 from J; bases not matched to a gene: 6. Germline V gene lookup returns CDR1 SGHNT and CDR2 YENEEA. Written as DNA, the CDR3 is TGTGCCAGCAGCCCAATCCTAGCGGGGTACAATGAGCAGTTCTTC. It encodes CASSPILAGYNEQFF.

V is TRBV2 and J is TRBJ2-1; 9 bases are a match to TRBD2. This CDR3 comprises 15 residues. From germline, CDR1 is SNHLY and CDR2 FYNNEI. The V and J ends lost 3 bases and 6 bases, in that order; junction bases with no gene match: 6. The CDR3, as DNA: TGTGCCAGCAGTGATATTAGCGGGAGCCCCAATGAGCAGTTCTTC. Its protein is CASSDISGSPNEQFF.

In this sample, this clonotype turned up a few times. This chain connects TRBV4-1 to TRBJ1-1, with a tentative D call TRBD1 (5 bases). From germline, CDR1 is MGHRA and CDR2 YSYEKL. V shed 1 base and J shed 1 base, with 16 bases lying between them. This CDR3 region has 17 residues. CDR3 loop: CASSQGGGRYRNTEAFF. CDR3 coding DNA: TGCGCCAGCAGCCAAGGGGGGGGGAGATACAGGAACACTGAAGCTTTCTTT.